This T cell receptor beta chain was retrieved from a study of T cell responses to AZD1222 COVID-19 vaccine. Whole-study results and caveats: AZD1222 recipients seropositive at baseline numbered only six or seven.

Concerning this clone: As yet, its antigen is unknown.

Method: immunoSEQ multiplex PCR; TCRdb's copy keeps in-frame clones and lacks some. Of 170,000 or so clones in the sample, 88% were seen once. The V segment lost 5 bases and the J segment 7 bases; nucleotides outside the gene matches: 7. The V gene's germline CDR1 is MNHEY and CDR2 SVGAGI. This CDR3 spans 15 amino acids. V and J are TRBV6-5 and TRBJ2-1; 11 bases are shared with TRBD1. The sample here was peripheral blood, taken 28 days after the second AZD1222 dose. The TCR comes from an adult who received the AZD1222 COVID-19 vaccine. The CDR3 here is CASSMDRGLWNEQFF. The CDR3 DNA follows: TGTGCCAGCAGTATGGACAGGGGGCTGTGGAATGAGCAGTTCTTC.